The rows below give T cell receptor beta chains drawn from one sample of a study of blood T cell repertoires in COVID-19. Clones were read by immunoSEQ multiplex PCR, and TCRdb kept only the in-frame ones, dropping some. The top ten hold 6% to 7% of the sample, which has roughly 340,000 clones, 80% to 90% seen once. The sample was peripheral blood. All receptors come from a woman aged 50 to 60 with COVID-19, enrolled during active disease. CDR3s include the opening cysteine and the closing phenylalanine or tryptophan. The D gene is left open where the match is weak. Part of the rows lack a size; the others show once, few, many or a class for expanded clones.

TRBJ2-1,TRBV9,NA,once,TGTGCCAGCAGCGCGCTGGGGCCTTGGGCTGAGCAGTTCTTC,CASSALGPWAEQFF
TRBJ2-1,TRBV27,NA,NA,TGTGCCAGCAGTTCAAGACCGGGTTATGAGCAGTTCTTC,CASSSRPGYEQFF
TRBJ2-5,TRBV6-5,TRBD2,NA,TGTGCCAGCAGTTATCGACTAGCGGGATTTGATGAGACCCAGTACTTC,CASSYRLAGFDETQYF
TRBJ2-2,TRBV13,TRBD1,NA,TGTGCCAGCAGGGGTCGACAGGGTTGGGCCGGGGAGCTGTTTTTT,CASRGRQGWAGELFF
TRBJ2-2,TRBV5-4,NA,NA,TGTGCCAGCAGCTTGGAGCCTCAGGGTGGAACCGGGGAGCTGTTTTTT,CASSLEPQGGTGELFF
TRBJ2-1,TRBV11-2,NA,NA,TGTGCCAGCAGCCGCACTAGAGTCGTTAATGAGCAGTTCTTC,CASSRTRVVNEQFF
TRBJ2-7,TRBV6-2/TRBV6-3,NA,NA,TGTGCCAGCAGTTACTCGACGAGCAGCCGGCGGTACGAGCAGTACTTC,CASSYSTSSRRYEQYF
TRBJ2-2,TRBV19,NA,NA,TGTGCCAGTAGTCCTTATCCACAGAACACCGGGGAGCTGTTTTTT,CASSPYPQNTGELFF
TRBJ2-3,TRBV18,TRBD2,NA,TGTGCCAGCTCACCAGGTAGCGGGAGCACAGATACGCAGTATTTT,CASSPGSGSTDTQYF
TRBJ1-2,TRBV28,TRBD1,few,TGTGCCAGCAGTTCATATCTTGAAACAGGGGGAGTTCAGGATGGCTACACCTTC,CASSSYLETGGVQDGYTF
TRBJ1-1,TRBV3-1/TRBV3-2,NA,NA,TGTGCCAGCAGCCAAGGGGAGGGACGGGGCGGGAAAGCTTTCTTT,CASSQGEGRGGKAFF
TRBJ2-7,TRBV5-1,TRBD2,NA,TGCGCCAGCAGCCAGCGGGGATACGAGCAGTACTTC,CASSQRGYEQYF
TRBJ2-2,TRBV7-3,TRBD1,NA,TGTGCCAGCAGCCCGCGACAGGGATCCACCGGGGAGCTGTTTTTT,CASSPRQGSTGELFF
TRBJ1-4,TRBV2,NA,NA,TGTGCCAGCAGTGATCGAGGAGGTGAAAAACTGTTTTTT,CASSDRGGEKLFF
TRBJ2-4,TRBV4-2,TRBD2,NA,TGTGCCAGCAGCCAAGTGGTACTAGCGGGAGTTTCGGCCAAAAACATTCAGTACTTC,CASSQVVLAGVSAKNIQYF
TRBJ2-7,TRBV6-2/TRBV6-3,TRBD1,NA,TGTGCCAGCAGTTACAATCGCCGGGACAGGAGCACCTACGAGCAGTACTTC,CASSYNRRDRSTYEQYF
TRBJ1-5,TRBV18,NA,NA,TGTGCCAGCTCAACAGGACAGTTTAGCAATCAGCCCCAGCATTTT,CASSTGQFSNQPQHF
TRBJ2-3,TRBV7-3,NA,NA,TGTGCCAGCAGCCCTCAAGTGGGTCGCGGGGATACGCAGTATTTT,CASSPQVGRGDTQYF
TRBJ2-3,TRBV27,NA,once,TGTGCCAGCAGCCCCTCGGGGACAGATACGCAGTATTTT,CASSPSGTDTQYF
TRBJ2-7,TRBV24-1,NA,NA,TGTGCCACCAGTGATCTGCCGGGAACTGACCTATACGAGCAGTACTTC,CATSDLPGTDLYEQYF
TRBJ1-1,TRBV13,NA,few,TGTGCCAGCAGCTTACGAGGCGCCGCCCTTTTGAACACTGAAGCTTTCTTT,CASSLRGAALLNTEAFF
TRBJ2-3,TRBV4-3,NA,once,TGCGCCAGCAGCCAAGATAACAGCCCCACAGATACGCAGTATTTT,CASSQDNSPTDTQYF
TRBJ1-2,TRBV7-9,NA,NA,TGTGCCAGCAGTCGCTGGGACACCACCTATGGCTACACCTTC,CASSRWDTTYGYTF
TRBJ2-4,TRBV7-6,NA,few,TGTGCCAGCAGCCCCAGGGTCAGGGGAGAGAACATTCAGTACTTC,CASSPRVRGENIQYF
TRBJ2-3,TRBV9,TRBD2,once,TGTGCCAGCAGCGGGACTAGCGGGAGATATACGCAGTATTTT,CASSGTSGRYTQYF
TRBJ1-5,TRBV3-1/TRBV3-2,TRBD1,once,TGTGCCAGCAGCCAAGATTGGACAGGGGGTTATAGCAATCAGCCCCAGCATTTT,CASSQDWTGGYSNQPQHF
TRBJ2-3,TRBV7-8,TRBD2,NA,TGTGCCAGCAGCTCGTCTCCAAGGACTAGCGGGTCAGATACGCAGTATTTT,CASSSSPRTSGSDTQYF
TRBJ1-3,TRBV19,TRBD1,NA,TGTGCCAGCCGGTCAGGGGGTTCTGGAAACACCATATATTTT,CASRSGGSGNTIYF
TRBJ2-7,TRBV5-5,TRBD1,NA,TGTGCCAGCAGCTTGACAGGGGGCAAGTACGAGCAGTACTTC,CASSLTGGKYEQYF
TRBJ2-1,TRBV5-1,TRBD2,NA,TGCGCCAGCAGCTTAAGCAGCGGGGCGTACAATGAGCAGTTCTTC,CASSLSSGAYNEQFF
TRBJ1-2,TRBV19,TRBD1,NA,TGTGCCAGTAGTATTGGGACAGGAACGAACTATGGCTACACCTTC,CASSIGTGTNYGYTF
TRBJ1-1,TRBV3-1/TRBV3-2,NA,NA,TGTGCCAGCAGCCTGGCAACTGAAGCTTTCTTT,CASSLATEAFF
TRBJ1-6,TRBV3-1/TRBV3-2,TRBD1,once,TGTGCCAGCAGGAGGGGACAGAGCTCCTATAATTCACCCCTCCACTTT,CASRRGQSSYNSPLHF
TRBJ1-4,TRBV9,NA,NA,TGTGCCAGCAGCGTAGCAGTTCGAAGTGAAAAACTGTTTTTT,CASSVAVRSEKLFF
TRBJ2-7,TRBV6-1,NA,NA,TGTGCCAGCAGTGAACCGCCGGTTGAGGGCTACGAGCAGTACTTC,CASSEPPVEGYEQYF